The T cell receptor (beta chain) described here comes from a study of blood T cell repertoires in COVID-19. Study-level information: The United States, Italy and Spain were the sources of the acute and convalescent COVID-19 samples. T cells, B-cell-depleted T cells, or PBMCs supplied cDNA or gDNA.

Measured with immunoSEQ multiplex PCR; TCRdb has only the in-frame clones, and not every one. Of about 290,000 clones listed, roughly 86% were seen once; the top ten hold around 10%. CDR3 size: 13 residues. Germline V gene lookup returns CDR1 MDHEN and CDR2 SYDVKM. The germline V and J ends were trimmed by 8 bases and 2 bases, with 9 bases remaining between them. The table lists this clone with a count of one. The specimen sequenced was peripheral blood. The chain combines TRBV28 with TRBJ2-2, with a weak D call TRBD1 (5 bases). The TCR comes from a woman between 25 and 40 years old with COVID-19, enrolled during active disease. For the CDR3, the DNA is TGTGCCAGCCTTGACAGAAACACCGGGGAGCTGTTTTTT. Amino acid sequence: CASLDRNTGELFF.